The next 9 T cell receptor beta chains were all read from a single sample in a study of blood T cell repertoires in COVID-19. Clones were sequenced by immunoSEQ multiplex PCR, and TCRdb holds only the in-frame ones, with some missing. The sample has hundreds of thousands of clones; 85% to 90% are singletons. The sample consisted of PBMCs or T cells enriched from blood (not recorded which). Every receptor here comes from a man between 45 and 60 years old who had been exposed to COVID-19.

The chain joins TRBV4-1 to TRBJ1-4; weak D call: TRBD1 (6 bases). The CDR3 runs to 16 residues. Trimming cost V 3 bases and J 7 bases, with 18 bases left between them. Germline lookup yields CDR1 MGHRA and CDR2 YSYEKL. The CDR3 DNA is TGCGCCAGCAGCCAGAGCGGAGGAAGAGGGGGTGAAAAACTGTTTTTT. Translating it yields CASSQSGGRGGEKLFF.

This chain uses TRBV9 with TRBJ2-1; 14 positions agree with TRBD2. Germline CDR1 and CDR2: SGDLS and YYNGEE. This CDR3 region has 15 residues. Trimming cost V 2 bases and J 8 bases; bases outside gene matches: 3. The CDR3 reads CASSVGLAGVDEQFF. The CDR3 DNA reads as TGTGCCAGCAGCGTGGGACTAGCGGGGGTCGATGAGCAGTTCTTC.

The rearrangement joins TRBV5-4 to TRBJ2-2, with no clear D. The ends were cut back, 0 bases at V and 5 bases at J, with 11 bases in the middle. CDR1 SGHNT and CDR2 YYREEE come from the germline V gene (reference sequence). The CDR3 is made up of 15 amino acids. In DNA, the CDR3 is TGTGCCAGCAGCTTGGATTATGCGAGGACCGGGGAGCTGTTTTTT. It encodes CASSLDYARTGELFF. Combining the CDR3 with reference TRBV5-4 and TRBJ2-2 gives the whole variable domain ETGVTQSPTHLIKTRGQQVTLRCSSQSGHNTVSWYQQALGQGPQFIFQYYREEENGRGNFPPRFSGLQFPNYSSELNVNALELDDSALYLCASSLDYARTGELFFGEGSRLTVL.

The chain is built from TRBV5-1 and TRBJ1-2, with unresolved D. This CDR3 region has 14 residues. Germline assignment: CDR1 SGHRS and CDR2 YFSETQ. Trimming shortened V by 0 bases and J by 0 bases, and 6 bases separated the two germline ends. CDR3 sequence reads: CASSLVSANYGYTF. CDR3 DNA: TGCGCCAGCAGCTTGGTCAGTGCTAACTATGGCTACACCTTC.

This clone was counted once. The chain joins TRBV5-1 to TRBJ2-7, with 7 bases lining up with TRBD1. The CDR3 contains 16 residues. CDR1 is SGHRS and CDR2 is YFSETQ in the germline V gene. The V gene end was trimmed by 4 bases and the J gene end by 4 bases; junction bases not matched to a gene: 14. In DNA form, the CDR3 reads TGCGCCAGCAGCACCTCCGGCGCAGGGGGTGGTTACGAGCAGTACTTC. It encodes CASSTSGAGGGYEQYF.

This chain uses TRBV27 with TRBJ2-7, with TRBD1 matching 9 bases. This CDR3 comprises 20 residues. Germline CDR1 MNHEY, CDR2 SMNVEV (reference sequence). The V and J ends lost 0 bases and 2 bases, in that order; junction bases with no gene match: 17. In DNA, the CDR3 is TGTGCCAGCAGTTTATCTTCCCCCATTGGCGGGACAGGGATCGCCTACGAGCAGTACTTC. This sequence encodes CASSLSSPIGGTGIAYEQYF.

This clone has just a few counts. V gene TRBV28 combines with J gene TRBJ1-3, with D unresolved. The CDR3 contains 13 residues. From germline, CDR1 is MDHEN and CDR2 SYDVKM. Trimming took 4 bases from V and 4 from J, leaving 8 bases between them. In nucleotides, the CDR3 is TGTGCCAGCAGTTCCCCCAGGGGAAACACCATATATTTT. Translation gives CASSSPRGNTIYF.

The chain is built from TRBV18 and TRBJ1-5; TRBD1 matches at 7 bases. Trimming cost V 6 bases and J 2 bases; bases outside gene matches: 4. In germline, CDR1 is KGHSH, CDR2 LQKENI. CDR3 length: 14 amino acids. The CDR3 region is CASSTTGGNQPQHF. In DNA form, the CDR3 reads TGTGCCAGCTCCACTACAGGGGGCAATCAGCCCCAGCATTTT.

The J gene is TRBJ1-4, the V gene TRBV27; D possibly corresponds to TRBD1 (5 bases). The CDR3 contains 14 residues. The V end lost 3 bases, the J end lost 6 bases, and 11 bases lay between the germline ends. The germline V gene has CDR1 MNHEY and CDR2 SMNVEV (reference sequence). CDR3 in amino acids: CASSFIVGHEKLFF. The CDR3 coding sequence is TGTGCCAGCAGTTTCATTGTGGGGCATGAAAAACTGTTTTTT.